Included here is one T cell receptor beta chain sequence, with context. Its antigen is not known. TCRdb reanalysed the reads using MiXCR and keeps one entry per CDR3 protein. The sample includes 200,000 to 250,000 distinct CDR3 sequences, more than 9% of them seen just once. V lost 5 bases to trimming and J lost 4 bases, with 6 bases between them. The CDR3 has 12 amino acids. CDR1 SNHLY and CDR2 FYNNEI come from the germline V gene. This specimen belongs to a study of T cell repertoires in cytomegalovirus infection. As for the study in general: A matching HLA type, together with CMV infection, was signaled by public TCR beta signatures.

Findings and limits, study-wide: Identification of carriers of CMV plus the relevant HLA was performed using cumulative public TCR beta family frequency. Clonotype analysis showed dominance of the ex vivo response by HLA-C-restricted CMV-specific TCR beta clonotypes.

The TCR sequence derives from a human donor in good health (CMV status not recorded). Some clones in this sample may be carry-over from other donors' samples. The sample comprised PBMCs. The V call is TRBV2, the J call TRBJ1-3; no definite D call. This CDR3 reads CASSKRGNTIYF. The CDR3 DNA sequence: TGTGCCAGCAGTAAGCGGGGAAACACCATATATTTT.